Following are 20 T cell receptor beta chains from one sample sequenced in a study of T cell clonality in common variable immunodeficiency. Notes on the study in general: Fewer deletions and N-nucleotide insertions were reportedly seen in common variable immunodeficiency TCR beta sequences.

These TCRs are of unknown antigen specificity. The protocol was immunoSEQ multiplex PCR, while the TCRdb copy is restricted to in-frame clones and leaves out a portion. The repertoire shows 15,000 to 25,000 clones, none seen only once; the top ten take 24%. Source material: peripheral blood mononuclear cells. These receptors were taken from a human donor with common variable immunodeficiency.

In its sample, this clone was seen a few times. The missing CDR3 end, 3 residues past where the read stops, is filled in from the germline J gene. The rearrangement joins TRBV7-3 to TRBJ1-2, with 9 bases matching TRBD1. V lost 0 bases, J lost 7 bases, and 3 bases stayed unmatched. The germline CDR1 and CDR2 sequences are SGHTA and FQGTGA. This CDR3 comprises 14 residues. The chain's CDR3 is CASSLTTTGGGYTF. The covered CDR3 bases are TGTGCCAGCAGCTTAACGACGACAGGGGGTGGC.

This clone has ten or more counts. The read ends 3 residues before the CDR3 terminus; that terminus is restored from the germline J gene. The chain is built from TRBV4-2 and TRBJ2-6; weak D call: TRBD1 (5 bases). V lost 1 base and J lost 4, with 14 bases in between. Looked up from germline, CDR1 is LGHNA and CDR2 is YNFKEQ. The CDR3 runs 17 residues. The covered CDR3 bases are TGTGCCAGCAGCCAAGGGACACGGATTCTCGGGGCCAACGTC. Translated, it gives CASSQGTRILGANV. The full-length CDR3 reads as CASSQGTRILGANVLTF.

This clone was observed a handful of times. The CDR3 is cut off 3 residues early in the read; its end comes from the germline J gene. The chain links TRBV2 to TRBJ1-4, with D maybe TRBD1 (5 bases). CDR1 is SNHLY and CDR2 is FYNNEI in the germline V gene. V was pared by 8 bases and J by 4 bases, with 14 bases between. The CDR3 is 14 amino acids. The CDR3 reads CASSTAGSNEKLFF. CDR3 DNA (partial): TGTGCCAGCTCCACGGCAGGGAGTAATGAAAAA.

In its sample, this clone was seen many times. The read ends 3 residues before the CDR3 terminus; that terminus is restored from the germline J gene. The chain has TRBV5-1 and TRBJ2-1; 7 positions agree with TRBD1. Germline V gene lookup returns CDR1 SGHRS and CDR2 YFSETQ. This CDR3 has 15 amino acids. V dropped 0 bases and J dropped 4; count of bases not matched to a gene: 4. Incomplete CDR3 DNA: TGCGCCAGCAGCTTGGGGGGGACAGTGTACAATGAG. Protein: CASSLGGTVYNE. The complete CDR3 reads CASSLGGTVYNEQFF.

The table lists this clone with a few counts. The read terminates 3 residues before the CDR3 end, so the remaining end is supplied by the germline J gene. J is TRBJ2-7 and V is TRBV19; a weak D match, TRBD2 (6 bases). Per germline, CDR1 LNHDA and CDR2 SQIVND (reference sequence). Trimming took 2 bases from V and 3 from J, leaving 17 bases between them. The CDR3 runs 16 residues. The CDR3 loop is CASSIIGYPGVYEQYF. The DNA read from the CDR3 is TGTGCCAGTAGTATAATTGGGTATCCGGGGGTCTACGAG.

There are a few counts of this clone. The read ends 3 residues before the CDR3 terminus; that terminus is restored from the germline J gene. The chain combines TRBV18 with TRBJ1-1, with a tentative D call TRBD1 (6 bases). Germline V gene data show CDR1 as KGHSH and CDR2 as LQKENI. V lost 5 bases and J 2 bases, leaving 9 bases between the germline ends. The CDR3 runs 13 residues. The sequenced part of the CDR3 DNA is TGTGCCAGCTCATTACAGGGAAACACTGAA. It specifies CASSLQGNTE. The complete CDR3 reads CASSLQGNTEAFF.

To note about this clone: The DNA ends 3 residues before the CDR3 does, and the rest of the CDR3 is filled in from the germline J gene. The V gene is TRBV7-2, the J gene TRBJ2-3; D unresolved. The V gene's germline CDR1 is SGHTA and CDR2 FQGNSA. The V end lost 4 bases, the J end lost 2 bases, and 4 bases lay between the germline ends. CDR3 length: 12 residues. The CDR3 DNA, read in part, is TGTGCCAGCAGCTCACTCACAGATACG. It codes for CASSSLTDT. The whole CDR3 reads CASSSLTDTQYF.

The table lists this clone with many counts. Read sequence stops 3 residues before the CDR3 end, and the germline J gene provides the missing end. The chain combines TRBV14 with TRBJ1-3, with 8 nucleotides matching TRBD1. In germline, CDR1 is SGHDN, CDR2 FVKESK. The CDR3 covers 13 residues. The sequenced CDR3 bases are TGTGCCAGCAGTCCGGTTCGACAGGGGAGG. As protein: CASSPVRQGR. The whole CDR3 protein is CASSPVRQGRIYF. Filled out from reference TRBV14 and TRBJ1-3, the complete variable domain reads EAGVTQFPSHSVIEKGQTVTLRCDPISGHDNLYWYRRVMGKEIKFLLHFVKESKQDESGMPNNRFLAERTGGTYSTLKVQPAELEDSGVYFCASSPVRQGRIYFGEGSWLTVV.

Worth noting for this clone: Sequencing ends 3 residues short of the CDR3 end; the germline J gene provides the rest. This rearrangement joins TRBV7-3 to TRBJ2-3; weak D call: TRBD2 (6 bases). Per the germline V gene, CDR1 is SGHTA and CDR2 is FQGTGA. V lost 6 bases and J lost 1, with 14 bases in between. The CDR3 extends over 15 amino acids. CDR3 amino acids: CASRDAGLRTDTQYF. The covered CDR3 bases are TGTGCCAGCAGGGACGCGGGACTCCGCACAGATACG.

As regards this clone: The read stops 3 residues short of the end of the CDR3; the missing end is completed from the germline J gene. J is TRBJ1-5 and V is TRBV19; D not resolved. CDR3 size: 14 residues. V dropped 2 bases and J dropped 4 bases, with 9 bases sitting between them. Germline lookup yields CDR1 LNHDA and CDR2 SQIVND (reference sequence). CDR3 in amino acids: CASSIRADNQPQHF. The sequenced part of the CDR3 DNA is TGTGCCAGTAGTATAAGGGCAGATAATCAGCCC. Drawing the rest from reference TRBV19 and TRBJ1-5, the complete variable domain is DGGITQSPKYLFRKEGQNVTLSCEQNLNHDAMYWYRQDPGQGLRLIYYSQIVNDFQKGDIAEGYSVSREKKESFPLTVTSAQKNPTAFYLCASSIRADNQPQHFGDGTRLSIL.

This clone turned up a few times. Coverage ceases 3 residues before the CDR3 finishes, and the germline J gene fills in the end. The chain links TRBV7-2 to TRBJ2-7, with 8 nucleotides matching TRBD2. The ends lost 3 bases at V and 2 bases at J; junction bases unmatched: 6. Germline V CDR1 and CDR2: SGHTA, FQGNSA. The CDR3 covers 15 residues. The chain's CDR3 is CASSLSGGSPYEQYF. CDR3 DNA, as far as it was read: TGTGCCAGCAGCTTGAGCGGGGGTTCCCCCTACGAG.

This clone appeared many times. The read gets to within 3 residues of the CDR3 end, and the germline J gene fills in the rest. This chain connects TRBV20-1 to TRBJ2-5, with D perhaps TRBD1 (6 bases). Germline-derived CDR1 and CDR2 are DFQATT and SNEGSKA (reference sequence). This CDR3 contains 14 residues. V shed 3 bases and J shed 1 base, with 12 bases lying between them. The CDR3 DNA, read in part, is TGCAGTGCTAGTGAACAGGGTGGCCAAGAGACC. Protein: CSASEQGGQET. The whole CDR3 is CSASEQGGQETQYF.

In its sample, this clone was seen a few times. The observed sequence ends 3 residues before the CDR3 terminus, with the missing tail filled in from the germline J gene. The chain carries TRBV19 and TRBJ2-7, with D unresolved. There are 13 residues in the CDR3. Germline V lookup: CDR1 LNHDA, CDR2 SQIVND (reference sequence). Trimming pared 3 bases from V and 4 bases from J, leaving 10 bases between. The sequenced part of the CDR3 DNA is TGTGCCAGTAGTATTTCGGTTCTATACGAG. Its translation: CASSISVLYE. The CDR3 in its entirety is CASSISVLYEQYF.

There are a few counts of this clone. The read is 3 residues too short to cover the CDR3 end, so that end is filled in from the germline J gene. The V gene is TRBV5-4, the J gene TRBJ2-7; TRBD1 aligns across 7 bases. The germline CDR1 and CDR2 sequences are SGHNT and YYREEE (reference sequence). V lost 0 bases, J lost 3 bases, and 3 bases stayed unmatched. This CDR3 spans 14 amino acids. Here the CDR3 reads CASSLDRGIYEQYF. The CDR3 DNA, read in part, is TGTGCCAGCAGCTTGGACAGGGGAATCTACGAG.

This clone was counted between two and nine times. The sequenced CDR3 bases are TGTGCCAGCGCCCAGACTCAACAAGAGACC. Protein product: CASAQTQQET. The whole CDR3 reads CASAQTQQETQYF. The chain recombines TRBV7-9 with TRBJ2-5; D is undetermined. The read terminates 3 residues before the CDR3 end, so the remaining end is supplied by the germline J gene. The CDR3 runs 13 residues. Germline V gives CDR1 SEHNR, CDR2 FQNEAQ (reference sequence). The V and J ends lost 8 bases and 2 bases respectively, with 12 bases between them.

Notes on this clone: The read terminates 3 residues ahead of where the CDR3 ends, so the germline J gene completes it. V and J are TRBV6-2 or TRBV6-3 and TRBJ2-5; the D is unclear. Trimming removed 2 bases from V and 5 bases from J, with 9 bases in between. This CDR3 contains 13 residues. The germline V gene encodes CDR1 MNHEY and CDR2 SVGEGT. The covered CDR3 bases are TGTGCCAGCAGTTACGGTGAGGCCGAGACC. This codes for CASSYGEAET. The complete CDR3 reads CASSYGEAETQYF.

This clone was observed at least ten times. The read terminates 3 residues before the CDR3 end, so the remaining end is supplied by the germline J gene. The chain joins TRBV29-1 to TRBJ2-7; no reliable D call. This CDR3 has 13 residues. From germline, CDR1 is SQVTM and CDR2 ANQGSEA. V lost 6 bases and J 2 bases, leaving 14 bases between the germline ends. Partial CDR3 DNA: TGCAGCGTACGACCTACTGACACCTACGAG. This translates into CSVRPTDTYE. In full, the CDR3 reads CSVRPTDTYEQYF.

Worth noting for this clone: The read terminates 3 residues ahead of where the CDR3 ends, so the germline J gene completes it. V usage is TRBV6-1 and J usage is TRBJ2-1; 7 bases match TRBD2. Germline-derived CDR1 and CDR2 are MNHNS and SASEGT. This CDR3 has 15 amino acids. J was trimmed by 3 bases and V by 3 bases; bases with no gene match: 5. The CDR3 bases that were read are TGTGCCAGCAGTGACAGCGGGAACCTCTACAATGAG. Protein product: CASSDSGNLYNE. The CDR3 in full is CASSDSGNLYNEQFF.

This clone was detected only a few times. The CDR3 end is not reached by the read, which stops 3 residues before it; the germline J gene fills it in. The V call is TRBV19, the J call TRBJ2-7; TRBD1 aligns across 8 bases. The CDR3 contains 14 residues. Germline CDR1 reads LNHDA; CDR2 reads SQIVND (reference sequence). Unmatched junction bases numbered 4, after V lost 6 bases and J lost 0 bases. CDR3 amino acids: CASSGQGHSYEQYF. The covered CDR3 bases are TGTGCCAGTAGCGGACAGGGCCACTCCTACGAG.

A word on this clone: The missing CDR3 end, 3 residues past where the read stops, is filled in from the germline J gene. V and J are TRBV7-9 and TRBJ2-3, with TRBD1 matching over 7 bases. This CDR3 region has 14 residues. The J segment lost 1 base and the V segment lost 2 bases, leaving 0 bases of the junction unmatched. Per the germline V gene, CDR1 is SEHNR and CDR2 is FQNEAQ (reference sequence). CDR3 DNA (partial): TGTGCCAGCAGCTTAACAGGGGGCACAGATACG. It codes for CASSLTGGTDT. The CDR3 reads in full as CASSLTGGTDTQYF.